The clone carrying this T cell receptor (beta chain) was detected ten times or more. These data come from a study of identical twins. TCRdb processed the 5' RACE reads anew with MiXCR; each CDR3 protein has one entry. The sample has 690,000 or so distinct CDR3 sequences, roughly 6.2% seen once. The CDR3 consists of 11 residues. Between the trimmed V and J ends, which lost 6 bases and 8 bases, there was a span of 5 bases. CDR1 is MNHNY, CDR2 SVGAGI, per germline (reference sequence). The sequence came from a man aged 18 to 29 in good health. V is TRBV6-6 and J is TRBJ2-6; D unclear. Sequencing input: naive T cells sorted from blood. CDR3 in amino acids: CASRISNVLTF. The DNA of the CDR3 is TGTGCCAGCAGGATCTCCAACGTCCTGACTTTC.